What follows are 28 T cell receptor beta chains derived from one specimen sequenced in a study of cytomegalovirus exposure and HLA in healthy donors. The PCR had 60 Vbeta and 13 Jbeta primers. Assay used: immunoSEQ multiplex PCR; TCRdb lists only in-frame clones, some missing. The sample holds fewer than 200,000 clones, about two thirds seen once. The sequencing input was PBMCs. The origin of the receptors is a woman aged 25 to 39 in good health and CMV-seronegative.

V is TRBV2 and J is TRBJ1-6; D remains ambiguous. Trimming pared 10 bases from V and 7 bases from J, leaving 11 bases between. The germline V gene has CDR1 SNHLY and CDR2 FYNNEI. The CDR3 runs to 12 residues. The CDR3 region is CANSLGNSPLHF. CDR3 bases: TGTGCCAACAGCCTGGGCAATTCACCCCTCCACTTT.

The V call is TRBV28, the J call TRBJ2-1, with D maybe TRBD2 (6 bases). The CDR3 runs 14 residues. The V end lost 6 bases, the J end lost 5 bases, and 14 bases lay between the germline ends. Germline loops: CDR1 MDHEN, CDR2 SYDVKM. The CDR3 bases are TGTGCCAGCAGCAAGGCAGGAGGGGACAATGAGCAGTTCTTC. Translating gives CASSKAGGDNEQFF.

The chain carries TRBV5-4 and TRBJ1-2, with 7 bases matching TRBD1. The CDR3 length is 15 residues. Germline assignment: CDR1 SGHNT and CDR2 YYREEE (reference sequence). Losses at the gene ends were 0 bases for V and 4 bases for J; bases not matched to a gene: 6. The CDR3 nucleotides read TGTGCCAGCAGCTTGGCCAACAGGGGAGGCTATGGCTACACCTTC. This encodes CASSLANRGGYGYTF.

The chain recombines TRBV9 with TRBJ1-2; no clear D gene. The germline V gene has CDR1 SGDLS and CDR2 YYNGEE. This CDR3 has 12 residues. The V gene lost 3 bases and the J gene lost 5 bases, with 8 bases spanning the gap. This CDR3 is CASSDHRYGYTF. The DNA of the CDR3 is TGTGCCAGCAGCGACCACCGGTATGGCTACACCTTC.

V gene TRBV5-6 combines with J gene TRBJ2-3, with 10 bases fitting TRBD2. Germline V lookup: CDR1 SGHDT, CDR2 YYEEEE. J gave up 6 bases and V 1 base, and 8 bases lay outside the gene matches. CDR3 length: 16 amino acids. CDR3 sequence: CASSLFVAGGEDTQYF. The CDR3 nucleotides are TGTGCCAGCAGCTTGTTCGTAGCGGGAGGAGAGGATACGCAGTATTTT.

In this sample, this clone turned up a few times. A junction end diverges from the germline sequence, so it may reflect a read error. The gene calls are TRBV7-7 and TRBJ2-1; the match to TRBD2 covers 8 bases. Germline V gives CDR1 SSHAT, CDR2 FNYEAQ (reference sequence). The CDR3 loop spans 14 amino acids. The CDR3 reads CASSLGAGVDEQFF. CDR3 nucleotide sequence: TGTGCTAGCAGCTTAGGAGCGGGAGTTGATGAGCAGTTCTTC. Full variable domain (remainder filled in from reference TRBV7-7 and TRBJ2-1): GAGVSQSPRYKVTKRGQDVTLRCDPISSHATLYWYQQALGQGPEFLTYFNYEAQPDKSGLPSDRFSAERPEGSISTLTIQRTEQRDSAMYRCASSLGAGVDEQFFGPGTRLTVL.

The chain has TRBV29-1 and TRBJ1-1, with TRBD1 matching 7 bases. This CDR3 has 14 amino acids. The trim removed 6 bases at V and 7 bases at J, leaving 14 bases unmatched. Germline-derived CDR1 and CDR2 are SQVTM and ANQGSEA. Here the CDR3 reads CSVRQGGGEDEAFF. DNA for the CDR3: TGCAGCGTACGACAGGGTGGTGGTGAGGATGAAGCTTTCTTT.

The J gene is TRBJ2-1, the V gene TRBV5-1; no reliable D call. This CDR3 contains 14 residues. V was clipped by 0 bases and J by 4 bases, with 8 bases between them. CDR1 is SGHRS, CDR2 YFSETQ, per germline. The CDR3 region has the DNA TGCGCCAGCAGCTTGGGGCCAGATTACAATGAGCAGTTCTTC. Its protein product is CASSLGPDYNEQFF.

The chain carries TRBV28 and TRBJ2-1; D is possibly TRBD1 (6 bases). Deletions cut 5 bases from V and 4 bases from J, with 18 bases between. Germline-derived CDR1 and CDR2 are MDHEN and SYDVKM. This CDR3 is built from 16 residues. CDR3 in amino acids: CASSTTGPRVYNEQFF. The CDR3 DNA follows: TGTGCCAGCAGTACTACAGGGCCTAGGGTTTACAATGAGCAGTTCTTC. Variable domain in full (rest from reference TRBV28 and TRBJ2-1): DVKVTQSSRYLVKRTGEKVFLECVQDMDHENMFWYRQDPGLGLRLIYFSYDVKMKEKGDIPEGYSVSREKKERFSLILESASTNQTSMYLCASSTTGPRVYNEQFFGPGTRLTVL.

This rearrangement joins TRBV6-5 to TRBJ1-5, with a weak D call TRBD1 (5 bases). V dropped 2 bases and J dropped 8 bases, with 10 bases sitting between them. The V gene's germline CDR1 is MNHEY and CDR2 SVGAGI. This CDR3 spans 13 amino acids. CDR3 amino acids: CASSYRGSEPQHF. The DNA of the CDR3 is TGTGCCAGCAGTTACAGGGGTTCTGAGCCCCAGCATTTT.

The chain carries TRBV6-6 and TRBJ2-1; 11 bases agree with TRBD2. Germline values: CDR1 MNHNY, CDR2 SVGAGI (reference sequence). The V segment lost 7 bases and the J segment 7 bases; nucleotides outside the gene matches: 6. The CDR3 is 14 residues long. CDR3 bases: TGTGCCAGCACCAAGACTAGCGGGACGAATGAGCAGTTCTTC. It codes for CASTKTSGTNEQFF.

CDR3 coding DNA: TGTGCCAGCAGCTTAAACAGGGAGGCTTTCTTT. Translated, it gives CASSLNREAFF. The J gene is TRBJ1-1, the V gene TRBV5-5, with D maybe TRBD1 (6 bases). The V end was cut by 2 bases, the J end by 11 bases, with 10 bases between. Germline values: CDR1 SGHKS, CDR2 YYEKEE (reference sequence). CDR3 length equals 11 residues. Filled out from reference TRBV5-5 and TRBJ1-1, the complete variable domain reads DAGVTQSPTHLIKTRGQQVTLRCSPISGHKSVSWYQQVLGQGPQFIFQYYEKEERGRGNFPDRFSARQFPNYSSELNVNALLLGDSALYLCASSLNREAFFGQGTRLTVV.

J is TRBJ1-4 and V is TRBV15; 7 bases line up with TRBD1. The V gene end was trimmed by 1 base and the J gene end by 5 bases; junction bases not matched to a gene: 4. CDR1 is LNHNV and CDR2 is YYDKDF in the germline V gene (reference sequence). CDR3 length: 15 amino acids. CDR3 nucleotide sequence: TGTGCCACCAGCAGAGTGGGGACAGTGAATGAAAAACTGTTTTTT. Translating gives CATSRVGTVNEKLFF.

This CDR3 reads CATSVRVNTEAFF. CDR3 coding DNA: TGTGCCACCTCGGTCAGGGTGAACACTGAAGCTTTCTTT. The chain employs TRBV19 and TRBJ1-1; possibly TRBD1 for D (5 bases). V dropped 10 bases and J dropped 0 bases, with 12 bases sitting between them. The length of the CDR3 is 13 residues. CDR1 LNHDA and CDR2 SQIVND come from the germline V gene (reference sequence).

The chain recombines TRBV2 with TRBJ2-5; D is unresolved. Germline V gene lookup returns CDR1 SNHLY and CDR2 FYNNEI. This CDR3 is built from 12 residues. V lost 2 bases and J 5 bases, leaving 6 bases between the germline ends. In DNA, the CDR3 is TGTGCCAGCAGTGAACGTCGGGAGACCCAGTACTTC. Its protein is CASSERRETQYF.

DNA of the CDR3: TGTGCCAGCAGCTTAGGGGGACAGGGGTGGCGAGAGACCCAGTACTTC. Protein sequence: CASSLGGQGWRETQYF. The gene calls are TRBV7-9 and TRBJ2-5; TRBD1 matches at 10 bases. Germline V gene sequence: CDR1 SEHNR, CDR2 FQNEAQ (reference sequence). The V and J ends lost 1 base and 4 bases, in that order; junction bases with no gene match: 6. The CDR3 has 16 amino acids.

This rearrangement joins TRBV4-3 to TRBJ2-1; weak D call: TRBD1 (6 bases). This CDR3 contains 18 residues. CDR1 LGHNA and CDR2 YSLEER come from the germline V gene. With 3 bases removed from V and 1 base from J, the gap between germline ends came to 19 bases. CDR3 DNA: TGCGCCAGCAGCCACCCCCAGCTAACAGGGAGTTCCTACAATGAGCAGTTCTTC. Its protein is CASSHPQLTGSSYNEQFF.

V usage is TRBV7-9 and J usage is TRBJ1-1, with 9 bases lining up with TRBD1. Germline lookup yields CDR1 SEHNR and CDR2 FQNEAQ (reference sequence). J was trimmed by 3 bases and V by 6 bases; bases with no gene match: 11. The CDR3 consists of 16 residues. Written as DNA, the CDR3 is TGTGCCAGCAGTACCGGGACAGGGTTGGGTGACACTGAAGCTTTCTTT. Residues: CASSTGTGLGDTEAFF. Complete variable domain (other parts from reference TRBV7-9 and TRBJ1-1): DTGVSQNPRHKITKRGQNVTFRCDPISEHNRLYWYRQTLGQGPEFLTYFQNEAQLEKSRLLSDRFSAERPKGSFSTLEIQRTEQGDSAMYLCASSTGTGLGDTEAFFGQGTRLTVV.

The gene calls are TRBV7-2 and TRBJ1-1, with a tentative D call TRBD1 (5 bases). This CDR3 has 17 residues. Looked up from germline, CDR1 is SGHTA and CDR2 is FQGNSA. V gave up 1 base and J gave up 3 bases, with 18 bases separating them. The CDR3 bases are TGTGCCAGCAGCTTAGGAGAGGGGAGGGGTTTCGACACTGAAGCTTTCTTT. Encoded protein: CASSLGEGRGFDTEAFF.

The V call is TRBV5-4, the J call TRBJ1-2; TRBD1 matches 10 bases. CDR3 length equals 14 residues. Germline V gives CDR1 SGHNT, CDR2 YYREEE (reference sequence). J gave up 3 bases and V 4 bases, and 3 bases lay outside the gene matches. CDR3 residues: CASSLTGGYYGYTF. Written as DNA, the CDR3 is TGTGCCAGCAGCCTGACAGGGGGCTACTATGGCTACACCTTC.

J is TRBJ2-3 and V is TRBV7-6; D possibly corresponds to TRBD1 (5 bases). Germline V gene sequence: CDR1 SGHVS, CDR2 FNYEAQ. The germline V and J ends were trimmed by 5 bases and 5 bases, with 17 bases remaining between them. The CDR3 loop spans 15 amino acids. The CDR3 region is CASSARYLRGDTQYF. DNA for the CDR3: TGTGCCAGCAGCGCGAGATACCTAAGGGGAGATACGCAGTATTTT.

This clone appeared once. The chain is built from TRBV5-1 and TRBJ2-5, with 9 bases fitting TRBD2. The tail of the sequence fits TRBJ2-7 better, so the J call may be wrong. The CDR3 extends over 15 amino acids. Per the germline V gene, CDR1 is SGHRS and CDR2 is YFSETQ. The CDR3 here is CASSPRAGGAYEQYF. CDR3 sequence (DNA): TGCGCCAGCAGCCCTCGAGCGGGGGGCGCCTACGAGCAGTACTTC.

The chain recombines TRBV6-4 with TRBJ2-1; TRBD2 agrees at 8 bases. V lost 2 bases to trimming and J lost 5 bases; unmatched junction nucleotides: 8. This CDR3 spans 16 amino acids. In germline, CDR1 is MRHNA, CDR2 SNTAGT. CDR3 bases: TGTGCCAGCAGTGACGGGTTGGGCGGGAGGAACAATGAGCAGTTCTTC. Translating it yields CASSDGLGGRNNEQFF.

The CDR3: CASSTNQGVNQPQHF. The CDR3 coding sequence is TGCGCCAGCAGTACCAATCAGGGTGTTAATCAGCCCCAGCATTTT. The chain employs TRBV4-1 and TRBJ1-5; D perhaps matches TRBD1 (5 bases). The CDR3 has 15 residues. The germline V gene has CDR1 MGHRA and CDR2 YSYEKL. The V end was cut by 6 bases, the J end by 4 bases, with 16 bases between.

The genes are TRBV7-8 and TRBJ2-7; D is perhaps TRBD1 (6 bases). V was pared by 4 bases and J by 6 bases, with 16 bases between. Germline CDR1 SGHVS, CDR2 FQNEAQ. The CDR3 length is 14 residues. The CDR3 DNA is TGTGCCAGCAGCTCAACCGAAAACAGGGTCGAGCAGTACTTC. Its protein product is CASSSTENRVEQYF.

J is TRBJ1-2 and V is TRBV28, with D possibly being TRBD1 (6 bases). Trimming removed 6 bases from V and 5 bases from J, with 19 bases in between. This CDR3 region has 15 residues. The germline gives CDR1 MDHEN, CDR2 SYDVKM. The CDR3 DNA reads TGTGCCAGCAGCTTAGGAGACAGGCCCCAATATGGCTACACCTTC. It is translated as CASSLGDRPQYGYTF.

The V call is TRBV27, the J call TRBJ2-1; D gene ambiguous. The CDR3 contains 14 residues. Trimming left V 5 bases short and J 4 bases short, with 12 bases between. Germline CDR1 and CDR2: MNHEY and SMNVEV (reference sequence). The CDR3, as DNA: TGTGCCAGCAGTAACAACAGAGTATACAATGAGCAGTTCTTC. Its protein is CASSNNRVYNEQFF.

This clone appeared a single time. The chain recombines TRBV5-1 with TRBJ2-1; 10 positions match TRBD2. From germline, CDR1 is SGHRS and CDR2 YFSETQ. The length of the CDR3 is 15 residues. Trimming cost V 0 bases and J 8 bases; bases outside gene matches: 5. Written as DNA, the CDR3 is TGCGCCAGCAGCTTGGGGACTAGCGGTGCGTATGAGCAGTTCTTC. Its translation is CASSLGTSGAYEQFF.